The rows below give T cell receptor beta chains drawn from one sample of a study of blood T cell repertoires in COVID-19. TCRdb's table, derived via immunoSEQ multiplex PCR, lists solely in-frame clones and lacks some. The data hold 150,000 to 200,000 clones, with about 88% observed a single time. The sample comprised peripheral blood. The receptors shown here come from a man between 60 and 70 years old with acute or convalescent COVID-19. Each CDR3 is given with its conserved first and last residue. D genes are given only for firm matches. Expanded clones get a size class; other rows say once, few or many, or leave the size out.

15	TRBV27	TRBJ2-4	TRBD2	NA	TGTGCCAGCAGTTTAGGCGGGAGGGCCGAGAACATTCAGTACTTC	CASSLGGRAENIQYF
14	TRBV30	TRBJ1-2	TRBD1	NA	TGTGCCTGGGCGAGGGACAGCGCCGTTCGCGGCTACACCTTC	CAWARDSAVRGYTF
14	TRBV3-1/TRBV3-2	TRBJ2-5	NA	once	TGTGCCAGCAGCCAAGATGCCGGCGGTACCACCCAGTACTTC	CASSQDAGGTTQYF
16	TRBV7-8	TRBJ1-1	TRBD1	NA	TGTGCCAGCAGCCCAGGGGGCAGGGCGGGGAACACTGAAGCTTTCTTT	CASSPGGRAGNTEAFF
12	TRBV29-1	TRBJ1-2	TRBD1	NA	TGCAGCGTGGTTTCTCAGGGGGGCGCCTACACCTTC	CSVVSQGGAYTF
14	TRBV29-1	TRBJ2-5	TRBD2	NA	TGCAGCGTTGACCGACTAGCGGACCAAGAGACCCAGTACTTC	CSVDRLADQETQYF
17	TRBV5-4	TRBJ1-3	NA	once	TGTGCCAGCAGCTTGGGGGACTCCCTCGTTTGGGGAAACACCATATATTTT	CASSLGDSLVWGNTIYF
12	TRBV15	TRBJ1-2	NA	NA	TGTGCCACCAGCAGAGATTCGTATGGCTACACCTTC	CATSRDSYGYTF
14	TRBV30	TRBJ1-1	NA	NA	TGTGCCTGGAGTGCGGGGTCCGAGGACACTGAAGCTTTCTTT	CAWSAGSEDTEAFF
13	TRBV6-5	TRBJ2-7	NA	NA	TGTGCCAGCAGCAGACAGCATCCTGGCGAGCAGTACTTC	CASSRQHPGEQYF
12	TRBV10-3	TRBJ1-1	NA	NA	TGTGCCATAAGAGCGGGGGGCACTGAAGCTTTCTTT	CAIRAGGTEAFF
13	TRBV7-6	TRBJ1-5	NA	NA	TGTGCCAGCAGCTTAGCGGGAGATCAGCCCCAGCATTTT	CASSLAGDQPQHF
16	TRBV11-2	TRBJ2-3	NA	NA	TGTGCCAGCAGCTTAGGACGCGGCCCTAGCACAGATACGCAGTATTTT	CASSLGRGPSTDTQYF
15	TRBV5-4	TRBJ2-3	NA	NA	TGTGCCAGCAGCTTAGGAGGGACAGCCACAGATACGCAGTATTTT	CASSLGGTATDTQYF
14	TRBV19	TRBJ1-6	NA	NA	TGTGCCAGTAGTATCAGGGGTTTTAATTCACCCCTCCACTTT	CASSIRGFNSPLHF
14	TRBV5-1	TRBJ2-1	TRBD2	NA	TGCGCCAGCACCGGGACTAGCTTAACGGATGAGCAGTTCTTC	CASTGTSLTDEQFF
14	TRBV12-5	TRBJ2-7	TRBD1	once	TGTGCTAGTGGTTTGGTAGGGACAGGCTACGAGCAGTACTTC	CASGLVGTGYEQYF
16	TRBV27	TRBJ1-6	NA	NA	TGTGCCAGCAGTTCCCCGGGGGGCTGGAGTAATTCACCCCTCCACTTT	CASSSPGGWSNSPLHF
15	TRBV11-2	TRBJ2-1	TRBD1	NA	TGTGCCAGCAGCTTATTTCAGGGGGCGAGTAATGAGCAGTTCTTC	CASSLFQGASNEQFF
14	TRBV6-1	TRBJ1-1	NA	NA	TGTGCCAGCAGTGAGGTAGCTTTGAACACTGAAGCTTTCTTT	CASSEVALNTEAFF
14	TRBV15	TRBJ1-6	NA	NA	TGTGCCACCAGCAGAGCGACAGCTAATTCACCCCTCCACTTT	CATSRATANSPLHF
14	TRBV5-1	TRBJ2-5	TRBD2	NA	TGCGCCAGCAGGGAGGCTAGCGGCCAAGAGACCCAGTACTTC	CASREASGQETQYF
15	TRBV9	TRBJ1-3	NA	NA	TGTGCCAGCAGCCCTAATGGGGCAAGTGGAAACACCATATATTTT	CASSPNGASGNTIYF
14	TRBV5-6	TRBJ1-2	NA	NA	TGTGCCAGCAGCTTGGTGGCCCTCTCTTATGGCTACACCTTC	CASSLVALSYGYTF
16	TRBV24-1	TRBJ2-1	NA	NA	TGTGCCACCGGAGGTAAGTCCTCCCGGGACTACAATGAGCAGTTCTTC	CATGGKSSRDYNEQFF
16	TRBV19	TRBJ2-3	TRBD2	NA	TGTGCCAGTAGTCCCCTTAGCGGGACTGGCACAGATACGCAGTATTTT	CASSPLSGTGTDTQYF
13	TRBV12-3/TRBV12-4	TRBJ1-3	TRBD1	once	TGTGCCGGCCAGGGGGCCGCTGGAAACACCATATATTTT	CAGQGAAGNTIYF
15	TRBV5-4	TRBJ1-1	NA	NA	TGTGCCAGCAGCTCTGCCAGGGTGTGGAACACTGAAGCTTTCTTT	CASSSARVWNTEAFF
13	TRBV11-2	TRBJ1-2	TRBD1	NA	TGTGCCAGCAGCCCAGACAGGGTTTCTGGCTACACCTTC	CASSPDRVSGYTF
16	TRBV7-2	TRBJ2-5	TRBD2	NA	TGTGCCAGCAGCTTAATCCTAGCGGGATCGGGGATGGCCCAGTACTTC	CASSLILAGSGMAQYF
14	TRBV7-8	TRBJ1-2	NA	NA	TGTGCCAGCAGCCTCGGGACTACGACGGATGGCTACACCTTC	CASSLGTTTDGYTF
15	TRBV9	TRBJ1-1	NA	NA	TGTGCCAGCAGCGTAAGTAGTTTTCCAGGGACTGAAGCTTTCTTT	CASSVSSFPGTEAFF
15	TRBV5-1	TRBJ1-1	NA	NA	TGCGCCAGCAGCTTGGCCGAGCAGGGTGGCACTGAAGCTTTCTTT	CASSLAEQGGTEAFF
14	TRBV10-3	TRBJ2-5	TRBD1	NA	TGTGCCATCAGTGGGACAGGAGTCCCGGAGACCCAGTACTTC	CAISGTGVPETQYF
15	TRBV4-2	TRBJ1-4	TRBD1	once	TGTGCCAGCAGCCCACCGGGACAGGGCCCTGAAAAACTGTTTTTT	CASSPPGQGPEKLFF
14	TRBV2	TRBJ1-5	NA	NA	TGTGCCAGCAAGACAGGCTTAGCAAATCAGCCCCAGCATTTT	CASKTGLANQPQHF
13	TRBV5-4	TRBJ2-2	NA	few	TGTGCCAGCAGCTTCGGGTTTACCGGGGAGCTGTTTTTT	CASSFGFTGELFF
13	TRBV15	TRBJ2-5	NA	NA	TGTGCCACCAGCAGAGGGGCTCAAGAGACCCAGTACTTC	CATSRGAQETQYF
16	TRBV10-3	TRBJ1-5	NA	NA	TGTGCCATCAGTGAAGCGGGGGGCGCAGGAGGTCAGCCCCAGCATTTT	CAISEAGGAGGQPQHF
14	TRBV25-1	TRBJ2-2	NA	once	TGTGCCAGCAGCCACAGGGTTGGCGCCGGGGAGCTGTTTTTT	CASSHRVGAGELFF
15	TRBV9	TRBJ1-4	NA	NA	TGTGCCAGCAGCACCCAGGGACTGGGAAATGAAAAACTGTTTTTT	CASSTQGLGNEKLFF
16	TRBV2	TRBJ2-2	NA	NA	TGTGCCAGCAGCGATGAGGGACACTTGAACACCGGGGAGCTGTTTTTT	CASSDEGHLNTGELFF
15	TRBV12-5	TRBJ2-5	TRBD1	few	TGTGCTAGTGGCCTGGGGACAGGGAGAGGAGAGACCCAGTACTTC	CASGLGTGRGETQYF
15	TRBV6-6	TRBJ2-3	NA	once	TGTGCCAGCACAACCGGGTGGGGAGGCACAGATACGCAGTATTTT	CASTTGWGGTDTQYF
19	TRBV4-1	TRBJ1-5	NA	NA	TGCGCCAGCAGCCAAGAAGCGGGGGGTGTCGGCTATAGCAATCAGCCCCAGCATTTT	CASSQEAGGVGYSNQPQHF
14	TRBV21-1	TRBJ2-1	NA	NA	TGTGCCAGCTCATCAAAAGGGGGTTACAATGAGCAGTTCTTC	CASSSKGGYNEQFF
16	TRBV5-5	TRBJ1-1	TRBD1	NA	TGTGCCAGCAGCTTTTACAGGGGCCGGGGGAACACTGAAGCTTTCTTT	CASSFYRGRGNTEAFF
16	TRBV27	TRBJ2-1	NA	NA	TGTGCCAGCAGTTCCCAAGTTGCGGGGCCCTATAATGAGCAGTTCTTC	CASSSQVAGPYNEQFF
15	TRBV6-2/TRBV6-3	TRBJ2-7	TRBD1	NA	TGTGCCAGCAGTTACGGGGACAGAATTAAGTACGAGCAGTACTTC	CASSYGDRIKYEQYF
15	TRBV6-5	TRBJ1-2	TRBD1	NA	TGTGCCAGCAGCCTCCGGGACAGGGAGTCCTATGGCTACACCTTC	CASSLRDRESYGYTF
15	TRBV9	TRBJ2-1	NA	NA	TGTGCCAGCAGCGTAGATGTTGGGGCTTCGGATGAGCAGTTCTTC	CASSVDVGASDEQFF
18	TRBV4-1	TRBJ2-6	TRBD1	NA	TGCGCCAGCAGCCTAACCGGGACAGGGGGCTCTGGGGCCAACGTCCTGACTTTC	CASSLTGTGGSGANVLTF
13	TRBV3-1/TRBV3-2	TRBJ1-2	NA	few	TGTGCCAGCAGCCAAGGACCCGGAGGTGGCTACACCTTC	CASSQGPGGGYTF
16	TRBV30	TRBJ2-4	NA	NA	TGTGCCTGGAGTGTAAATCGAGCTCCCGCGGGGAACATTCAGTACTTC	CAWSVNRAPAGNIQYF
12	TRBV7-9	TRBJ2-5	NA	NA	TGTGCCAGTAACGAGGGTCAAGAGACCCAGTACTTC	CASNEGQETQYF
14	TRBV2	TRBJ1-1	NA	NA	TGTGCCAGCATGGCAGGGAGGGGGGACACTGAAGCTTTCTTT	CASMAGRGDTEAFF
13	TRBV19	TRBJ2-5	NA	NA	TGTGCCAGTAGTATAACTCGCAAAGAGACCCAGTACTTC	CASSITRKETQYF
15	TRBV6-1	TRBJ1-5	NA	few	TGTGCCAGCAGTGAAGGGCAGGCTTTCAATCAGCCCCAGCATTTT	CASSEGQAFNQPQHF
16	TRBV25-1	TRBJ2-2	NA	few	TGTGCCAGCAGTGAATGGAAGGCAGGGGCGGCCGGGGAGCTGTTTTTT	CASSEWKAGAAGELFF